This T cell receptor beta chain was profiled in a study of CD8 T cells in Susac syndrome. The study, taken as a whole, reports: The study recognized that the number of individuals in its TCR sequencing and HLA analysis was relatively small.

In the case of this clonotype: Its antigen is as yet unknown.

With random hexamers, reverse transcription was performed on about 0.5 to 1 ug of RNA. Amplification of TCR beta CDR3 used immunoSEQ multiplex PCR across 54 Vbeta and 13 Jbeta. MiXCR, run by TCRdb on the immunoSEQ multiplex PCR reads, gives a single entry per CDR3 protein. The sample includes over 200,000 distinct CDR3 sequences, roughly 94% seen only once; the top ten take around 0.076%. The CDR3 runs 13 residues. V dropped 3 bases and J dropped 7 bases, with 10 bases sitting between them. Germline CDR1 and CDR2: DFQATT and SNEGSKA (reference sequence). This chain joins TRBV20-1 and TRBJ1-6; possibly TRBD1 for D (5 bases). The sequence came from a human donor with multiple sclerosis. Sequencing used CD4+ T cells from PBMCs. CDR3 nucleotide sequence: TGCAGTGCTAGTGGGGCGTTCAATTCACCCCTCCACTTT. It yields the protein CSASGAFNSPLHF.